A single sample is the source of the 29 T cell receptor beta chains below, sequenced in a study of spatial heterogeneity in lung cancer. TCRdb re-derived calls from the 5' RACE reads in MiXCR, one entry per CDR3 protein. Of roughly 99,000 distinct CDR3 sequences in the sample, just under 20% were seen once. Regarding time point: blood at routine non-recurrence follow-up after resection. The specimen was PBMCs, collected at follow-up. Receptors originate from a male donor with early-stage non-small cell lung cancer.

The V gene is TRBV6-5, the J gene TRBJ1-1; D may be TRBD1 (5 bases). V was clipped by 2 bases and J by 7 bases, with 14 bases between them. This CDR3 comprises 14 residues. Germline assignment: CDR1 MNHEY and CDR2 SVGAGI. This chain's CDR3 is CASSYIRGGSEAFF. CDR3 DNA: TGTGCCAGCAGTTACATAAGGGGAGGGAGTGAAGCTTTCTTT.

In its sample, this clonotype was seen a few times. The gene calls are TRBV6-2 or TRBV6-3 and TRBJ2-7; D not certain. V gave up 6 bases and J gave up 3 bases, with 12 bases separating them. Germline V gene data show CDR1 as MNHEY and CDR2 as SVGEGT. This CDR3 region has 13 residues. The chain's CDR3 is CASSPTLSYEQYF. CDR3 nucleotide sequence: TGTGCCAGCAGCCCCACGCTGAGCTACGAGCAGTACTTC.

This clonotype was observed many times. The V and J genes are TRBV2 and TRBJ2-5; 8 bases are shared with TRBD2. V was pared by 4 bases and J by 2 bases, with 3 bases of the junction left unmatched. The CDR3 consists of 14 residues. Germline V lookup: CDR1 SNHLY, CDR2 FYNNEI. DNA for the CDR3: TGTGCCAGCAGTGGCTCTAGCGGGCAAGAGACCCAGTACTTC. Protein sequence: CASSGSSGQETQYF.

This clonotype has just a few counts. The chain joins TRBV7-2 to TRBJ2-1, with D possibly called TRBD1 or TRBD2 (5 bases each). CDR3 length equals 15 residues. V was trimmed by 5 bases and J by 5 bases, leaving 16 bases between them. In germline, CDR1 is SGHTA, CDR2 FQGNSA. The CDR3 protein is CASSHGTLGHNEQFF. The CDR3 region has the DNA TGTGCCAGCAGCCACGGGACCCTGGGGCACAATGAGCAGTTCTTC.

This clonotype was counted between two and nine times. The chain combines TRBV10-2 with TRBJ2-7, with 7 bases matching TRBD1. The CDR3 length is 16 residues. J lost 2 bases, V lost 3 bases, and 10 bases had no gene match. In germline, CDR1 is WSHSY, CDR2 SAAADI. The CDR3 DNA reads as TGCGCCAGCAGTGACTGGATAGGACAGGAGACCTACGAGCAGTACTTC. Amino acids: CASSDWIGQETYEQYF.

The chain combines TRBV29-1 with TRBJ2-5; D perhaps matches TRBD2 (5 bases). Germline CDR1 reads SQVTM; CDR2 reads ANQGSEA. The V end lost 8 bases, the J end lost 2 bases, and 21 bases lay between the germline ends. CDR3 size: 15 residues. CDR3 bases: TGCAGCCTCGGGGAGTCAGGACGGCTACAAGAGACCCAGTACTTC. This gives the protein CSLGESGRLQETQYF. The full variable domain, in which reference TRBV29-1 and TRBJ2-5 provide the parts outside the CDR3, is SAVISQKPSRDICQRGTSLTIQCQVDSQVTMMFWYRQQPGQSLTLIATANQGSEATYESGFVIDKFPISRPNLTFSTLTVSNMSPEDSSIYLCSLGESGRLQETQYFGPGTRLLVL.

Ten or more counts support this clonotype. The V gene is TRBV7-2, the J gene TRBJ1-1; unclear D gene. Germline CDR1 reads SGHTA; CDR2 reads FQGNSA. With 5 bases removed from V and 4 bases from J, the gap between germline ends came to 11 bases. CDR3 length: 13 residues. The CDR3 coding sequence is TGTGCCAGCAGCCCCCGAAGAACCACTGAAGCTTTCTTT. It codes for CASSPRRTTEAFF.

This clonotype occurred once. The junction departs from the called germline gene at one end, perhaps through a read error. The chain employs TRBV6-2 or TRBV6-3 and TRBJ2-5; 8 bases agree with TRBD2. CDR1 MNHEY and CDR2 SVGEGT come from the germline V gene. CDR3 size: 15 residues. The CDR3 loop is CASRASGGYGEIQYF. For the CDR3, the DNA is TGTGCCAGCAGGGCAAGCGGGGGATATGGAGAGATCCAGTACTTC.

V gene TRBV20-1 combines with J gene TRBJ1-1; D is undetermined. CDR1 and CDR2 from the germline V gene are DFQATT and SNEGSKA (reference sequence). V lost 0 bases to trimming and J lost 8 bases, with 10 bases between them. CDR3 length equals 12 residues. The CDR3 protein is CSARDQVGEAFF. In DNA form, the CDR3 reads TGCAGTGCTAGAGATCAGGTGGGGGAAGCTTTCTTT.

This clonotype showed up just a few times. The V gene is TRBV5-1, the J gene TRBJ2-2; TRBD1 agrees at 7 bases. This CDR3 comprises 16 residues. The germline V gene encodes CDR1 SGHRS and CDR2 YFSETQ. Unmatched junction bases numbered 11, after V lost 7 bases and J lost 2 bases. Here the CDR3 DNA reads TGCGCCAGCCGAGTTCCGGGACAGACAAACACCGGGGAGCTGTTTTTT. Encoded protein: CASRVPGQTNTGELFF.

This clonotype has more than one count but fewer than ten. This chain links TRBV23-1 with TRBJ2-7; 8 bases fit TRBD1. TRBV23-1 carries the ORF label, with uncertain function. V lost 3 bases, J lost 3 bases, and 4 bases stayed unmatched. CDR3 length equals 14 residues. The chain's CDR3 is CASSHADRVYEQYV. The CDR3 coding sequence is TGCGCCAGCAGTCACGCGGACAGGGTCTACGAGCAGTACGTC.

The J gene is TRBJ2-7, the V gene TRBV6-7; D is undetermined. TRBV6-7 is given ORF status, its function remaining uncertain. The V end lost 3 bases, the J end lost 3 bases, and 15 bases lay between the germline ends. The CDR3 contains 15 residues. As DNA, the CDR3 is TGTGCCAGCAGTTATAGGCCCGGTCATTGCTACGAGCAGTACTTC. Translated, it gives CASSYRPGHCYEQYF.

This clonotype was counted a few times. The chain couples TRBV20-1 to TRBJ2-3; the D gene is possibly TRBD2 (6 bases). Per germline, CDR1 DFQATT and CDR2 SNEGSKA (reference sequence). The CDR3 has 12 residues. Trimming removed 6 bases at V and 5 bases at J, with 12 bases between. The CDR3 is CSAPAGGDTQYF. The CDR3 DNA reads TGCAGTGCCCCAGCCGGGGGAGATACGCAGTATTTT.

This clonotype has a handful of counts. The chain has TRBV7-2 and TRBJ2-3, with D perhaps matching TRBD2 (5 bases). The CDR3 is 14 residues long. V dropped 0 bases and J dropped 5 bases, with 9 bases sitting between them. Germline lookup yields CDR1 SGHTA and CDR2 FQGNSA. The CDR3 sequence is CASSLALRGDTQYF. As DNA, the CDR3 is TGTGCCAGCAGCTTAGCGCTTCGGGGAGATACGCAGTATTTT. Full variable domain (rest looked up from reference TRBV7-2 and TRBJ2-3): GAGVSQSPSNKVTEKGKDVELRCDPISGHTALYWYRQSLGQGLEFLIYFQGNSAPDKSGLPSDRFSAERTGGSVSTLTIQRTQQEDSAVYLCASSLALRGDTQYFGPGTRLTVL.

This clonotype has a handful of counts. The chain couples TRBV5-4 to TRBJ2-2; 7 positions agree with TRBD1. Trimming cost V 4 bases and J 0 bases; bases outside gene matches: 9. The CDR3 has 17 residues. The germline V gene has CDR1 SGHNT and CDR2 YYREEE (reference sequence). The CDR3 bases are TGTGCCAGCAGCCGGAAGGGACAGCAAGCGAACACCGGGGAGCTGTTTTTT. This translates into CASSRKGQQANTGELFF.

The chain combines TRBV3-1 with TRBJ1-5; no clear D gene. Germline CDR1 reads LGHDT; CDR2 reads YNNKEL (reference sequence). The CDR3 extends over 14 amino acids. With 0 bases removed from V and 6 bases from J, the gap between germline ends came to 9 bases. CDR3 sequence: CASSQDTRSQPQHF. The DNA for the CDR3 is TGTGCCAGCAGCCAAGATACGCGTTCTCAGCCCCAGCATTTT.

The chain uses TRBV7-2 and TRBJ2-5; 9 positions agree with TRBD1. V was clipped by 5 bases and J by 4 bases; unmatched bases: 11. Per germline, CDR1 SGHTA and CDR2 FQGNSA. The CDR3 contains 16 residues. The CDR3 DNA sequence: TGTGCCAGCAGCCCGGCGCCTCGGACAGGGGTAGAGACCCAGTACTTC. It yields the protein CASSPAPRTGVETQYF.

This clonotype was detected ten times or more. The chain has TRBV18 and TRBJ1-1; TRBD1 is a possible D gene (5 bases). The CDR3 covers 14 residues. CDR1 is KGHSH, CDR2 LQKENI, per germline. The germline V and J ends were trimmed by 2 bases and 2 bases, with 9 bases remaining between them. CDR3 coding DNA: TGTGCCAGCTCACCAAAACAGGATAACACTGAAGCTTTCTTT. It encodes CASSPKQDNTEAFF. Full variable domain (missing parts from reference TRBV18 and TRBJ1-1): NAGVMQNPRHLVRRRGQEARLRCSPMKGHSHVYWYRQLPEEGLKFMVYLQKENIIDESGMPKERFSAEFPKEGPSILRIQQVVRGDSAAYFCASSPKQDNTEAFFGQGTRLTVV.

There are a few counts of this clonotype. This chain uses TRBV11-2 with TRBJ1-3; D gene uncertain. V lost 2 bases and J 0 bases, leaving 11 bases between the germline ends. The germline V gene has CDR1 SGHAT and CDR2 FQNNGV. This CDR3 is built from 16 residues. Here the CDR3 DNA reads TGTGCCAGCAGCTTAACCGGGCCCAGCTCTGGAAACACCATATATTTT. Translated: CASSLTGPSSGNTIYF.

The CDR3 region is CASSLGMASVCEQFF. CDR3 in DNA: TGTGCCAGCAGCTTAGGGATGGCTAGCGTCTGTGAGCAGTTCTTC. The chain employs TRBV7-2 and TRBJ2-1; D possibly corresponds to TRBD2 (6 bases). The germline V gene encodes CDR1 SGHTA and CDR2 FQGNSA. This CDR3 comprises 15 residues. V gave up 1 base and J gave up 9 bases, with 16 bases separating them.

The table lists this clonotype with a few counts. The rearrangement links TRBV7-9 to TRBJ2-4; D is perhaps TRBD1 or TRBD2 (5 bases each). With 8 bases removed from V and 6 bases from J, the gap between germline ends came to 17 bases. This CDR3 region has 14 residues. CDR1 and CDR2 (germline): SEHNR, FQNEAQ (reference sequence). The CDR3 DNA reads TGTGCCAGCGAAAATCACCGGGACGGAAACATTCAGTACTTC. Its translation: CASENHRDGNIQYF.

This clonotype was detected ten times or more. As DNA, the CDR3 is TGTGCCAGCAGCTTGGGAAATAGCAATCAGCCCCAGCATTTT. As protein: CASSLGNSNQPQHF. The chain couples TRBV5-5 to TRBJ1-5, with no clear D. Trimming left V 0 bases short and J 0 bases short, with 4 bases between. The CDR3 is 14 residues long. CDR1 and CDR2 (germline): SGHKS, YYEKEE (reference sequence). The full variable domain, completed using reference TRBV5-5 and TRBJ1-5, is DAGVTQSPTHLIKTRGQQVTLRCSPISGHKSVSWYQQVLGQGPQFIFQYYEKEERGRGNFPDRFSARQFPNYSSELNVNALLLGDSALYLCASSLGNSNQPQHFGDGTRLSIL.

This clonotype has only one observation. The gene calls are TRBV6-5 and TRBJ2-5, with D tentatively TRBD1 (6 bases). The germline gives CDR1 MNHEY, CDR2 SVGAGI. Deletions cut 0 bases from V and 3 bases from J, with 17 bases between. CDR3 length: 17 amino acids. Written as DNA, the CDR3 is TGTGCCAGCAGTTACTCGAGAACAGGGATTAAGAAAGAGACCCAGTACTTC. This gives the protein CASSYSRTGIKKETQYF.

This clonotype was seen at least ten times. The chain has TRBV28 and TRBJ2-3; no reliable D call. The ends were cut back, 5 bases at V and 2 bases at J, with 14 bases in the middle. The CDR3 has 15 residues. Germline CDR1 reads MDHEN; CDR2 reads SYDVKM. The CDR3 loop reads CASSPPSSLTDTQYF. In nucleotides, the CDR3 is TGTGCCAGCAGTCCCCCCAGCAGTCTCACAGATACGCAGTATTTT.

This clonotype was seen only a few times. The chain employs TRBV7-2 and TRBJ2-1, with a weak D call TRBD2 (5 bases). The CDR3 consists of 14 residues. Germline CDR1 reads SGHTA; CDR2 reads FQGNSA. V lost 7 bases, J lost 8 bases, and 18 bases lay in between. CDR3 bases: TGTGCCAGCATGGCGGGCAGGTCAACATATGAGCAGTTCTTC. Translation: CASMAGRSTYEQFF.

This clonotype was detected a few times. The DNA for the CDR3 is TGTGCCAGCAGCGTAGACAGAGGCCTGGCTTTCTTT. This gives the protein CASSVDRGLAFF. The chain couples TRBV9 to TRBJ1-1; D is ambiguous. Germline V gene data show CDR1 as SGDLS and CDR2 as YYNGEE. The CDR3 covers 12 residues. The germline V and J ends were trimmed by 0 bases and 11 bases, with 11 bases remaining between them.

J is TRBJ1-6 and V is TRBV18; tentative D call: TRBD1 (5 bases). Germline values: CDR1 KGHSH, CDR2 LQKENI. CDR3 length equals 14 residues. Trimming stripped 6 bases from V and 8 bases from J, with 14 bases between. The CDR3 protein is CASSLGLGDSPLHF. The CDR3 nucleotides are TGTGCCAGCTCCCTCGGATTGGGGGATTCACCCCTCCACTTT.

This clonotype turned up a few times. The rearrangement uses TRBV5-1 and TRBJ1-4, with D possibly being TRBD1 (5 bases). V lost 0 bases and J lost 8, with 17 bases in between. CDR1 and CDR2 from the germline V gene are SGHRS and YFSETQ. The length of the CDR3 is 16 residues. The CDR3 loop is CASSLAPGAEGEKLFF. The CDR3 DNA reads TGCGCCAGCAGCTTGGCCCCCGGGGCAGAGGGAGAAAAACTGTTTTTT.

This clonotype was seen only a few times. J is TRBJ1-2 and V is TRBV12-3 or TRBV12-4; D is unresolved. The CDR3 runs 13 residues. V was pared by 1 base and J by 4 bases, with 7 bases between. CDR3 sequence (DNA): TGTGCCAGCAGTTTAGGGGCAGCCTATGGCTACACCTTC. It translates to CASSLGAAYGYTF.